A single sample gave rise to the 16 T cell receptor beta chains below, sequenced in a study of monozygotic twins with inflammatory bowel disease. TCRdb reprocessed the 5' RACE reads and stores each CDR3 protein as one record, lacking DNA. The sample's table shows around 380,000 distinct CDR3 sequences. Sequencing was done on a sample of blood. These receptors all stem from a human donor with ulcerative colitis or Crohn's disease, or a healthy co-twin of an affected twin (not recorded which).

CDR3 protein: CASTVGGGGTGELFF. The chain uses TRBV2 and TRBJ2-2; no DNA is available, so the TRBD2 call from TCRdb remains unchecked. Per germline, CDR1 SNHLY and CDR2 FYNNEI. The CDR3 has 15 amino acids.

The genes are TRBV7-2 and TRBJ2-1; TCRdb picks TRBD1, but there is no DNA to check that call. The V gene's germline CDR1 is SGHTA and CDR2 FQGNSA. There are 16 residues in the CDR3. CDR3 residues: CASSLVPGVSYNEQFF.

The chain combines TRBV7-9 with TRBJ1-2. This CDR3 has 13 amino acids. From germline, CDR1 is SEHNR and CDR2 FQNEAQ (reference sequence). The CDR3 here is CASSPRANYGYTF.

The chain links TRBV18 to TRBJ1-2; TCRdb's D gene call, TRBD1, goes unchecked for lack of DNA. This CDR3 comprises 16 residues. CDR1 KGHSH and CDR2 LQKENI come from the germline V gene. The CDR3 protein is CASSPASGTGGDGYTF.

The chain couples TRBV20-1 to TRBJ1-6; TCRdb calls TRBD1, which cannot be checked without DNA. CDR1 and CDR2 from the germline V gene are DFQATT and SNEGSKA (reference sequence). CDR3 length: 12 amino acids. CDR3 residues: CSAGSGGSPLHF.

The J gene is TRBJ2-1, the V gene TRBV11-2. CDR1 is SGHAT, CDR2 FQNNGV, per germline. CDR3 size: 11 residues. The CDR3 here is CASSYGSGQFF.

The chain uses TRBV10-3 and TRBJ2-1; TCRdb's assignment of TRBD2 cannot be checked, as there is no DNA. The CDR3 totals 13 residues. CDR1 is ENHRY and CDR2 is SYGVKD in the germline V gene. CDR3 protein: CAISGLGAEEQFF.

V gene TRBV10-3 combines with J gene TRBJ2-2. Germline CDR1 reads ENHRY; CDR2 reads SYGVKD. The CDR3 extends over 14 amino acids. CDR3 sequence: CAISEGRSTGELFF.

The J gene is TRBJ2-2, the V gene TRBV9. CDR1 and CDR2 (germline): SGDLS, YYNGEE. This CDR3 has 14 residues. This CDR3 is CASSVDPKAGELFF.

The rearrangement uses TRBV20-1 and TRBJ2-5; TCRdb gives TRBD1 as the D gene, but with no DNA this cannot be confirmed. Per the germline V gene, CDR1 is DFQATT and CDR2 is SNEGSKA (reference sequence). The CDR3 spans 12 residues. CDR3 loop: CSAQGLVETQYF.

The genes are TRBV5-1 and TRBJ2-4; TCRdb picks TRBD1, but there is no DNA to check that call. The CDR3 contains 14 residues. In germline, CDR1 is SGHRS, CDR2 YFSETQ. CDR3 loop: CASSNDRGSDIQYF.

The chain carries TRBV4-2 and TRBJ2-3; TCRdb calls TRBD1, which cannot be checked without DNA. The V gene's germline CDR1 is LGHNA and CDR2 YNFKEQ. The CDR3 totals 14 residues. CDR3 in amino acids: CASSQGTGGNTQYF.

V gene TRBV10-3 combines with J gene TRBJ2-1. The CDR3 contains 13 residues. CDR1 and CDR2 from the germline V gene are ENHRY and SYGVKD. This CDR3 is CAISEAGYNEQFF.

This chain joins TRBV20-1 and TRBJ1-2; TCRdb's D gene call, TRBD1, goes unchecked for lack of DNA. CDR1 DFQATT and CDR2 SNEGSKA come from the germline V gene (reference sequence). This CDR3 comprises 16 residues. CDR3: CSASTKYPGQGYGYTF.

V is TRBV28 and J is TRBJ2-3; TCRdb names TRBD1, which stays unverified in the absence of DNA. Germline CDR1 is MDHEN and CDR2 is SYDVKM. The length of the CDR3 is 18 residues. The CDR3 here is CASSFRLSGQGIRDTQYF.

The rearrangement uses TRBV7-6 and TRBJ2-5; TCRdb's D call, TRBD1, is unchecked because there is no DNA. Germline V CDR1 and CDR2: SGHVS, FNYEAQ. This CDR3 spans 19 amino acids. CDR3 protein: CASSLNQDRGRSNQETQYF.